This entry describes one TCR beta chain. The entry originates in a study of OX40 agonist ivuxolimab in advanced cancers. V was clipped by 1 base and J by 0 bases; unmatched bases: 1. This CDR3 has 15 residues. From germline, CDR1 is SGHDT and CDR2 YYEEEE. Only in-frame clones appear in the TCRdb table, and some are missing; sequencing was by immunoSEQ multiplex PCR. This repertoire shows some 20,000 clones, around 81% found once; its top ten account for less than 4%. J is TRBJ2-3 and V is TRBV5-6, with 8 bases that match TRBD1. This clonotype was obtained from an adult with an advanced solid tumor such as melanoma, head and neck, liver or kidney cancer. Sample: CD4+ or CD8+ T cells sorted from blood, taken in a trial of the OX40 agonist ivuxolimab. For the CDR3, the DNA is TGTGCCAGCAGCTTGACAGGGGGGAGCACAGATACGCAGTATTTT. It specifies CASSLTGGSTDTQYF. The whole variable domain, remainder taken from reference TRBV5-6 and TRBJ2-3, is DAGVTQSPTHLIKTRGQQVTLRCSPKSGHDTVSWYQQALGQGPQFIFQYYEEEERQRGNFPDRFSGHQFPNYSSELNVNALLLGDSALYLCASSLTGGSTDTQYFGPGTRLTVL.